This T cell receptor beta chain was identified during a study of PD-1 blockade in classical Hodgkin lymphoma. As for the study in general: Once every 2 weeks, patients received intravenous nivolumab at 3 mg/kg.

TCRdb's copy holds only in-frame clones and misses some; the assay was immunoSEQ multiplex PCR. This table holds 89,000 or so clones, over 90% found once. Relapse after autologous stem cell transplantation occurred in every patient, and brentuximab vedotin exposure varied. Germline V CDR1 and CDR2: LNHNV, YYDKDF (reference sequence). The CDR3 has 15 amino acids. Trimming removed 5 bases at V and 11 bases at J, with 21 bases between. Overall study findings and caveats: There was a significant rise in CD4+ TCR diversity by C4D1, with no such rise for CD8+. When nivolumab was started under 1 year after ASCT, patients were excluded. Whatever underlies the repertoire differences (possibly disease activity or prior therapy) remains undefined.

In regard to this clone: As yet, its antigen is unknown.

The TCR originated in a human donor with classical Hodgkin lymphoma. The V gene is TRBV15, the J gene TRBJ1-4; possible D gene TRBD1, 5 bases. Sample: peripheral blood mononuclear cells (PBMCs), taken before the second cycle of nivolumab. This CDR3 reads CATSPRGASSDKLFF. The CDR3, as DNA: TGTGCCACCAGCCCGCGCGGGGCCAGTTCAGACAAACTGTTTTTT.